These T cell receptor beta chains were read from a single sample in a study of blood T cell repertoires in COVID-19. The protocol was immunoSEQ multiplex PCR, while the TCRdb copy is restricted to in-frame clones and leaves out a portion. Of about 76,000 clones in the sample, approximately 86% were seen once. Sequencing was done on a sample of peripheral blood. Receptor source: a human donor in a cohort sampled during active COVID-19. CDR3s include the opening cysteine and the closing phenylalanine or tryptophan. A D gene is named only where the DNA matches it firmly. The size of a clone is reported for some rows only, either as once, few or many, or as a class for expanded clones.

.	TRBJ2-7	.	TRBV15	CATSRDAGEQYF	TGTGCCACCAGCAGAGATGCGGGGGAGCAGTACTTC
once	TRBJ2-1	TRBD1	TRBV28	CASRLRQGVTTNNEQFF	TGTGCCAGCAGACTCCGACAGGGGGTAACCACTAACAATGAGCAGTTCTTC
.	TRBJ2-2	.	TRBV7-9	CASSPDEWALAPAGELFF	TGTGCCAGCAGCCCTGACGAATGGGCCTTGGCCCCCGCCGGGGAGCTGTTTTTT
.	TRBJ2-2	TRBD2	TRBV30	CAWVGLAVTGELFF	TGTGCCTGGGTCGGACTAGCGGTCACCGGGGAGCTGTTTTTT
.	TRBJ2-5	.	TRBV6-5	CASSFTFSIQETQYF	TGTGCCAGCAGTTTCACTTTCTCTATTCAAGAGACCCAGTACTTC
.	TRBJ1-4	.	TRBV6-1	CASSDQRGVGKKLFF	TGTGCCAGCAGTGACCAACGGGGGGTCGGTAAGAAACTGTTTTTT
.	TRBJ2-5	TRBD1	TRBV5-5	CASRQGKETQYF	TGTGCCAGCCGACAGGGCAAAGAGACCCAGTACTTC
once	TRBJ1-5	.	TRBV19	CASRPGGHSNQPQHF	TGTGCCAGTAGGCCGGGAGGACATAGCAATCAGCCCCAGCATTTT
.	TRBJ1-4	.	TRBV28	CASTRLANEKLFF	TGTGCCAGCACGAGGCTAGCTAATGAAAAACTGTTTTTT
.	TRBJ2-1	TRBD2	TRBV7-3	CASSTVAGGRNEQFF	TGTGCCAGCAGCACCGTAGCGGGGGGAAGGAATGAGCAGTTCTTC
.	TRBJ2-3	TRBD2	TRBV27	CASRRLAGGTTDTQYF	TGTGCCAGCAGGCGACTAGCGGGGGGGACTACAGATACGCAGTATTTT
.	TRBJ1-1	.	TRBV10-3	CAISSGQSTEAFF	TGTGCCATCAGTTCTGGACAGAGCACTGAAGCTTTCTTT
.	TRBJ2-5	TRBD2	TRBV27	CASSLGLAGGIIPQETQYF	TGTGCCAGCAGTTTGGGACTAGCGGGAGGGATTATACCGCAAGAGACCCAGTACTTC
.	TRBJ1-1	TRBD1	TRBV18	CASSSTTGGGTEAFF	TGTGCCAGCTCATCGACAACAGGGGGCGGAACTGAAGCTTTCTTT
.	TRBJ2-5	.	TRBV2	CASSLSGGDETQYF	TGTGCCAGCAGTCTTAGCGGCGGGGATGAGACCCAGTACTTC
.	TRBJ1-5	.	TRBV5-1	CASSLSGLDQPQHF	TGCGCCAGCAGCTTGTCAGGGTTGGATCAGCCCCAGCATTTT
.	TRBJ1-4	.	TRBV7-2	CASSLLNEKLFF	TGTGCCAGCAGCCTCCTTAATGAAAAACTGTTTTTT
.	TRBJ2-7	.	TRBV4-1	CASSQDYGRRNEQYF	TGCGCCAGCAGCCAAGATTACGGGAGACGGAACGAGCAGTACTTC
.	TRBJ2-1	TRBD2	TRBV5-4	CASSLGPGLVVDEQFF	TGTGCCAGCAGCTTGGGGCCGGGACTAGTGGTCGATGAGCAGTTCTTC
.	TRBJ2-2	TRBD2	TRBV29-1	CSVEDWTSADTGELFF	TGCAGCGTTGAAGATTGGACTAGCGCGGACACCGGGGAGCTGTTTTTT
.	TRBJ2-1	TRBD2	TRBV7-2	CASSLVLLAGDNEQFF	TGTGCCAGCAGCTTAGTGTTGCTAGCGGGGGACAATGAGCAGTTCTTC
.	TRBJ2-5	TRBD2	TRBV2	CASSATSGRVTQYF	TGTGCCAGCAGTGCGACTAGCGGGAGGGTGACCCAGTACTTC
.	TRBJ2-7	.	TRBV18	CASSPNSYEQYF	TGTGCCAGCTCTCCCAACAGCTACGAGCAGTACTTC
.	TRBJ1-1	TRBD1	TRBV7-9	CASSSGQLNTEAFF	TGTGCCAGCAGCTCGGGACAGTTGAACACTGAAGCTTTCTTT
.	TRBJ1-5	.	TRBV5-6	CASSFSKNRAFQPQHF	TGTGCCAGCAGCTTTTCTAAAAACAGGGCATTCCAGCCCCAGCATTTT
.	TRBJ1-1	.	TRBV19	CASSILHMNTEAFF	TGTGCCAGTAGCATCCTCCACATGAACACTGAAGCTTTCTTT
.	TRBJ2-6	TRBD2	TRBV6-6	CASNSLLGGDVLTF	TGTGCCAGCAACTCCCTCTTGGGGGGGGACGTCCTGACTTTC
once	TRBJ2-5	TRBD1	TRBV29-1	CSVLTGEETQYF	TGCAGCGTCCTGACAGGGGAAGAGACCCAGTACTTC
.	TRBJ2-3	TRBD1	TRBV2	CASSEDRVSTDTQYF	TGTGCCAGCAGTGAGGACAGGGTTAGCACAGATACGCAGTATTTT
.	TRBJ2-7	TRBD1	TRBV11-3	CASSFLLGDSSSYEQYF	TGTGCCAGCAGCTTTTTATTAGGGGACAGTTCTTCCTACGAGCAGTACTTC
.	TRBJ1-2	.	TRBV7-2	CASSLVRVGGYTF	TGTGCCAGCAGCTTAGTCAGGGTCGGTGGCTACACCTTC
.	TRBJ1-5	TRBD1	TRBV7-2	CASSFAGTGTSNQPQHF	TGTGCCAGCAGTTTCGCCGGGACAGGGACCAGCAATCAGCCCCAGCATTTT
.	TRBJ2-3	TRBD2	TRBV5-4	CASSIAGVPDTQYF	TGTGCCAGCAGCATAGCGGGAGTTCCGGATACGCAGTATTTT
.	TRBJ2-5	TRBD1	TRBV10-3	CAISIRTGPGETQYF	TGTGCCATCAGTATTCGGACAGGGCCTGGCGAGACCCAGTACTTC